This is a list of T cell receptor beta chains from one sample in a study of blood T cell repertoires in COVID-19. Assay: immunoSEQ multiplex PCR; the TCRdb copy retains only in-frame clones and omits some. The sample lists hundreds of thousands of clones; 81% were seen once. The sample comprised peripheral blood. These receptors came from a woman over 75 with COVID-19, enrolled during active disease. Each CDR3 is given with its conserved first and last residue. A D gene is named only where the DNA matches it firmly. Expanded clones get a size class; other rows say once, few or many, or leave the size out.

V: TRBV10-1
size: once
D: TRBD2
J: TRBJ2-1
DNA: TGCGCCAGCAGCGCCCTTACTAGCGGGGGGGCAGGTGAGCAGTTCTTC
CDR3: CASSALTSGGAGEQFF

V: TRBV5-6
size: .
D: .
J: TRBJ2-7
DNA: TGTGCCAGCAGCTTGGTTAGCCTAGTTCGCGAGCAGTACTTC
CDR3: CASSLVSLVREQYF

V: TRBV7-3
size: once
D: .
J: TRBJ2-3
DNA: TGTGCCAGCAGCTTTGGGCACTTCACAGATACGCAGTATTTT
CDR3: CASSFGHFTDTQYF

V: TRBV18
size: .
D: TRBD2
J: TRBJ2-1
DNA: TGTGCCAGCTCACCAGAGGCTAGCGGAAATGAGCAGTTCTTC
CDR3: CASSPEASGNEQFF

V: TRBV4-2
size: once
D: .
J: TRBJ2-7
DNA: TGTGCCAGCAGCCAAGATGGTGTGGGCGGGCCCTACGAGCAGTACTTC
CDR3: CASSQDGVGGPYEQYF

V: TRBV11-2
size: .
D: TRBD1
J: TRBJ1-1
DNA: TGTGCCAGCAGCTTAAAGGGACAGGGTGACACTGAAGCTTTCTTT
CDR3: CASSLKGQGDTEAFF

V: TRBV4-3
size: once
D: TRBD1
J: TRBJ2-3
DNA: TGCGCCAGCAGCCAAGATACAGGGGGCTCGGATACGCAGTATTTT
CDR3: CASSQDTGGSDTQYF

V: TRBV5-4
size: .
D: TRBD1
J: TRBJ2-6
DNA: TGTGCCAGCAGTTCCCCGGGACAGGGGGCGATTGGGGCCAACGTCCTGACTTTC
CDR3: CASSSPGQGAIGANVLTF

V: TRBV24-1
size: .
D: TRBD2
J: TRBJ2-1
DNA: TGTGCCACCAGTGATTACACAGGACTAGGGAACAATGAGCAGTTCTTC
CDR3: CATSDYTGLGNNEQFF

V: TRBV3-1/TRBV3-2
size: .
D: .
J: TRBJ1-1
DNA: TGTGCCAGCAGCATGGACAGCACTGAAGCTTTCTTT
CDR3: CASSMDSTEAFF

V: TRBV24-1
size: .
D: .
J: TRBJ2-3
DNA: TGTGCCACCAGTGACCCGACAGAGACCACAGATACGCAGTATTTT
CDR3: CATSDPTETTDTQYF

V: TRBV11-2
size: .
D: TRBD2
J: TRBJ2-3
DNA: TGTGCCAGCAGCTTAGTGGCGGGAGGTAGCACAGATACGCAGTATTTT
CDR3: CASSLVAGGSTDTQYF

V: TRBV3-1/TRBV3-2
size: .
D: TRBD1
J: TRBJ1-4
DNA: TGTGCCAGCAGCCATTCCGGGACAGCTAATGAAAAACTGTTTTTT
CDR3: CASSHSGTANEKLFF

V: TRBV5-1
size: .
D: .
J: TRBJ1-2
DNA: TGCGCCAGCAGCCCAGGTCTTGGCTACACCTTC
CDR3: CASSPGLGYTF

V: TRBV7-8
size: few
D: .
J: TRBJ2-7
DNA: TGTGCCAGCAGCTTAGCGAGGGCCTCCTACGAGCAGTACTTC
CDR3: CASSLARASYEQYF

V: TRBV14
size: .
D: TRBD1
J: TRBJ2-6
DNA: TGTGCCAGCAGCCAGGGAGGAGGACAGGGATCTACTCTGGCCAACGTCCTGACTTTC
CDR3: CASSQGGGQGSTLANVLTF

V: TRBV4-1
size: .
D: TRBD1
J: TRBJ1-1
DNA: TGCGCCAGCAGGCGCCTATGGGACAGGGGGGTTACCGCGAACACTGAAGCTTTCTTT
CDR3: CASRRLWDRGVTANTEAFF

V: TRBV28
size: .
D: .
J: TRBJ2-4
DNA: TGTGCCAGCAGTTGGGCCCGACCAAACATTCAGTACTTC
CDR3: CASSWARPNIQYF

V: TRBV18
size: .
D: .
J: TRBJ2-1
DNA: TGTGCCAGCTCACCAGGGCAGGGTATCTCCTACAATGAGCAGTTCTTC
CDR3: CASSPGQGISYNEQFF

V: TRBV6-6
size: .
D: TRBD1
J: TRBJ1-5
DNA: TGTGCCAGCAGTTACTCAGGGGGCCGTCAGCCCCAGCATTTT
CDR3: CASSYSGGRQPQHF

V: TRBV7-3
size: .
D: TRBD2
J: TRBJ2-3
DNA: TGTGCCAGCAGCTTAGGGGGAGGGGACCATCAGTATTTT
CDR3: CASSLGGGDHQYF

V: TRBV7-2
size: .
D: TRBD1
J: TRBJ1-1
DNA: TGTGCCAGCAGCCAAGACAGGGCCAAAGTTGAAGCTTTCTTT
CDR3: CASSQDRAKVEAFF

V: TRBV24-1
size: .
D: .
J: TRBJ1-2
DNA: TGTGCCACCAGTGATACTACCAGGGTCGGCTACACCTTC
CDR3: CATSDTTRVGYTF

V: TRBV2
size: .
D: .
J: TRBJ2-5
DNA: TGTGCCAGCAGTGAAGGAGGGCGGGGAGTCCAAGAGACCCAGTACTTC
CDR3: CASSEGGRGVQETQYF

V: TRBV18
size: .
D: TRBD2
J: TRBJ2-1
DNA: TGTGCCAGCTCACCGCTAGCGGGTGGCGATGAGCAGTTCTTC
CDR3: CASSPLAGGDEQFF

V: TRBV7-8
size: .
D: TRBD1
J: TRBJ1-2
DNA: TGTGCCAGCCGGCTGACAGGGGCTGGGAGCTATGGCTACACCTTC
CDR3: CASRLTGAGSYGYTF

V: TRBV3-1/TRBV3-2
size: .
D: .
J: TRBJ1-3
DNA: TGTGCCAGCACTCCCGGCAGGGCTCCCATATATTTT
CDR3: CASTPGRAPIYF

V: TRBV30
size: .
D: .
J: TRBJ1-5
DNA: TGTGCCTGGAGTGTACGGCGGGGAGTGGGGAATCAGCCCCAGCATTTT
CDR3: CAWSVRRGVGNQPQHF

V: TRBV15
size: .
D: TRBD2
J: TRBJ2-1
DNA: TGTGCCACCAGCCCCAGCCCGGGGGGAAGCTCCTACAATGAGCAGTTCTTC
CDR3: CATSPSPGGSSYNEQFF

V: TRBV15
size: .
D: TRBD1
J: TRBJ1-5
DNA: TGTGCCACCTCGACATGGGGACAGGGGACTTCTTTGAATCAGCCCCAGCATTTT
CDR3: CATSTWGQGTSLNQPQHF

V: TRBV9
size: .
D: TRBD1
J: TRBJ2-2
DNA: TGTGCCAGCAGCGTAGGGGACAGGAACACCGGGGAGCTGTTTTTT
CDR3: CASSVGDRNTGELFF

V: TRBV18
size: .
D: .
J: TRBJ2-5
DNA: TGTGCCAGCTCACCCGGACATCAGGGGACCCAGTACTTC
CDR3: CASSPGHQGTQYF

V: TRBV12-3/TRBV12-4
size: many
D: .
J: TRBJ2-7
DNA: TGTGCCAGCAGTTCCCGTTTCTACGAGCAGTACTTC
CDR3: CASSSRFYEQYF

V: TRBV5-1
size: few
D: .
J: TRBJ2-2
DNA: TGCGCCAGCAGCCGGACAGTGAACACCGGGGAGCTGTTTTTT
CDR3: CASSRTVNTGELFF

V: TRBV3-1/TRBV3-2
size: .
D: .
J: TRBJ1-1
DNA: TGTGCCAGCAGCCTCGGGGTCACTGAAGCTTTCTTT
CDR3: CASSLGVTEAFF

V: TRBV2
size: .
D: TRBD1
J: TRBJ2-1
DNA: TGTGCCAGCAGTGGACCGGGACAGCGACGGTGGTACAATGAGCAGTTCTTC
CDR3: CASSGPGQRRWYNEQFF